The 8 T cell receptor beta chains reported below all come from one sample, sequenced in a study of blood T cell repertoires in COVID-19. Sequencing used immunoSEQ multiplex PCR; TCRdb keeps in-frame clones, though not all of them. The table shows a few hundred thousand clones, with approximately 82% occurring only once. Sequencing was carried out using peripheral blood. These receptors all come from a man aged 60-69 years who had recovered from COVID-19.

J is TRBJ2-7 and V is TRBV7-2, with a weak D call TRBD1 (7 bases). The germline V gene encodes CDR1 SGHTA and CDR2 FQGNSA. The CDR3 loop spans 13 amino acids. V was trimmed by 2 bases and J by 3 bases, leaving 8 bases between them. The CDR3 sequence: CASSLQGGYEQYF. CDR3 nucleotide sequence: TGTGCCAGCAGCTTACAGGGGGGCTACGAGCAGTACTTC.

The chain joins TRBV5-1 to TRBJ2-1; 10 bases line up with TRBD2. The CDR3 has 15 residues. V lost 6 bases to trimming and J lost 12 bases; unmatched junction nucleotides: 15. Germline V lookup: CDR1 SGHRS, CDR2 YFSETQ. CDR3 nucleotides: TGCGCCAGCACCAAAAGGACTAGCGGCACAGGCAGGCAGTTCTTC. Translated: CASTKRTSGTGRQFF.

The genes are TRBV30 and TRBJ2-2, with D possibly TRBD1 on 6 matching bases. The CDR3 length is 14 residues. In germline, CDR1 is GTSNPN, CDR2 SVGIG (reference sequence). Trimming took off 7 bases at V and 0 bases at J, with 12 bases between the two ends. CDR3: CASTEGANTGELFF. CDR3 nucleotide sequence: TGTGCCTCCACCGAGGGGGCGAACACCGGGGAGCTGTTTTTT.

This clone was recorded a few times. CDR3 residues: CASSRGGLGNQPQHF. The DNA for the CDR3 is TGTGCCAGCAGCCGGGGAGGGTTAGGAAATCAGCCCCAGCATTTT. The V and J genes are TRBV13 and TRBJ1-5; D is unclear. This CDR3 spans 15 amino acids. Germline assignment: CDR1 PRHDT and CDR2 FYEKMQ (reference sequence). V was pared by 5 bases and J by 4 bases, with 15 bases between. Together with reference TRBV13 and TRBJ1-5, the CDR3 gives the full variable domain: AAGVIQSPRHLIKEKRETATLKCYPIPRHDTVYWYQQGPGQDPQFLISFYEKMQSDKGSIPDRFSAQQFSDYHSELNMSSLELGDSALYFCASSRGGLGNQPQHFGDGTRLSIL.

This clone was observed a single time. The chain employs TRBV11-2 and TRBJ1-3, with TRBD1 as a possible D gene (5 bases). There are 15 residues in the CDR3. V dropped 3 bases and J dropped 1 base, with 10 bases sitting between them. Per germline, CDR1 SGHAT and CDR2 FQNNGV. The CDR3 sequence: CASSFRKGSGNTIYF. CDR3 nucleotide sequence: TGTGCCAGCAGCTTTCGTAAGGGGTCTGGAAACACCATATATTTT. Supplemented by reference TRBV11-2 and TRBJ1-3, the full variable domain reads EAGVAQSPRYKIIEKRQSVAFWCNPISGHATLYWYQQILGQGPKLLIQFQNNGVVDDSQLPKDRFSAERLKGVDSTLKIQPAKLEDSAVYLCASSFRKGSGNTIYFGEGSWLTVV.

In this sample, this clone turned up a few times. This chain joins TRBV19 and TRBJ2-2, with TRBD2 matching over 9 bases. Germline CDR1 LNHDA, CDR2 SQIVND (reference sequence). The CDR3 consists of 16 residues. The trim removed 5 bases at V and 5 bases at J, leaving 9 bases unmatched. CDR3 sequence reads: CASSLVAGVSTGELFF. In nucleotides, the CDR3 is TGTGCCAGTAGTCTAGTAGCGGGAGTAAGTACCGGGGAGCTGTTTTTT.

The V call is TRBV5-6, the J call TRBJ2-1, with 11 nucleotides matching TRBD2. With 1 base clipped from V and 7 bases from J, the junction kept 10 bases outside the gene matches. The V gene's germline CDR1 is SGHDT and CDR2 YYEEEE. CDR3 length equals 17 residues. Here the CDR3 DNA reads TGTGCCAGCAGCTTGTATGCTAGCGGGAGGACCGGGAATGAGCAGTTCTTC. Translating gives CASSLYASGRTGNEQFF.

The genes are TRBV5-1 and TRBJ2-3; D remains unclear. This CDR3 has 12 amino acids. Deletions cut 4 bases from V and 6 bases from J, with 9 bases between. The V gene's germline CDR1 is SGHRS and CDR2 YFSETQ. The CDR3 DNA sequence: TGCGCCAGCAGCCGCGACGGGGATACGCAGTATTTT. It translates to CASSRDGDTQYF.